Below are 26 T cell receptor beta chains sequenced from a single sample in a study of cytomegalovirus exposure and HLA in healthy donors. The primer mix had 60 Vbeta and 13 Jbeta primers. TCRdb's copy holds only in-frame clones and misses some; the assay was immunoSEQ multiplex PCR. Of about 98,000 clones listed, approximately 80% are singletons. The specimen sequenced was PBMCs. The receptors originated from a man aged 60-69 years in good health and CMV-seropositive.

V gene TRBV5-6 combines with J gene TRBJ2-1; D is possibly TRBD2 (6 bases). The CDR3 extends over 16 amino acids. CDR1 and CDR2 (germline): SGHDT, YYEEEE. Trimming stripped 4 bases from V and 10 bases from J, with 24 bases between. CDR3 DNA sequence: TGTGCCAGCAGCAAGATAGGGGCAGGGCTCCGGGAGGAGCAGTTCTTC. Protein: CASSKIGAGLREEQFF.

This rearrangement joins TRBV29-1 to TRBJ2-7; 8 nucleotides agree with TRBD1. The germline V gene has CDR1 SQVTM and CDR2 ANQGSEA. J was trimmed by 7 bases and V by 6 bases; bases with no gene match: 8. CDR3 length: 12 residues. CDR3 DNA: TGCAGCGTGACCGGACAGGGAGAGGAGCAGTACTTC. It is translated as CSVTGQGEEQYF.

This chain links TRBV9 with TRBJ2-7, with D perhaps TRBD1 (6 bases). V was cut by 0 bases and J by 0 bases, with 7 bases left in between. Germline V gene data show CDR1 as SGDLS and CDR2 as YYNGEE. This CDR3 has 14 residues. For the CDR3, the DNA is TGTGCCAGCAGCGTAGGGACAGTCTCCTACGAGCAGTACTTC. Translating gives CASSVGTVSYEQYF.

J is TRBJ1-2 and V is TRBV29-1; 7 nucleotides match TRBD1. The CDR3 sequence is 13 residues long. Germline lookup yields CDR1 SQVTM and CDR2 ANQGSEA. V shed 4 bases and J 5 bases; nucleotides not matched to a gene: 7. CDR3 nucleotide sequence: TGCAGCGTTGGGAGACAGGGTGAATATGGCTACACCTTC. Translating gives CSVGRQGEYGYTF.

This chain connects TRBV29-1 to TRBJ2-7, with TRBD1 matching over 8 bases. CDR3 size: 14 residues. The V gene's germline CDR1 is SQVTM and CDR2 ANQGSEA. The V gene end was trimmed by 6 bases and the J gene end by 4 bases; junction bases not matched to a gene: 11. The CDR3 DNA follows: TGCAGCGTCAGCGTGTCAGGGGGCGGATACGAGCAGTACTTC. Protein product: CSVSVSGGGYEQYF.

The J gene is TRBJ1-4, the V gene TRBV11-2, with no clear D. This CDR3 is 14 amino acids long. The V gene's germline CDR1 is SGHAT and CDR2 FQNNGV. Trimming stripped 9 bases from V and 2 bases from J, with 13 bases between. Here the CDR3 reads CASSPGSTNEKLFF. The CDR3 DNA follows: TGTGCCAGTTCCCCGGGGTCCACTAATGAAAAACTGTTTTTT.

The genes are TRBV7-2 and TRBJ2-7; D is possibly TRBD1 (5 bases). V was trimmed by 1 base and J by 1 base, leaving 11 bases between them. The CDR3 is 15 residues long. CDR1 is SGHTA, CDR2 FQGNSA, per germline. The CDR3, as DNA: TGTGCCAGCAGCTTAGAGGGGAACCCATCCTACGAGCAGTACTTC. Protein product: CASSLEGNPSYEQYF.

V usage is TRBV7-9 and J usage is TRBJ2-3; TRBD2 matches at 8 bases. V was clipped by 2 bases and J by 2 bases; unmatched bases: 9. CDR3 length: 17 amino acids. The germline V gene encodes CDR1 SEHNR and CDR2 FQNEAQ (reference sequence). The CDR3 sequence is CASSLSRGGGLTDTQYF. The CDR3 DNA sequence: TGTGCCAGCAGCTTAAGCCGGGGGGGAGGACTCACAGATACGCAGTATTTT.

The V call is TRBV10-3, the J call TRBJ2-7, with TRBD2 matching 7 bases. The CDR3 runs 15 residues. In germline, CDR1 is ENHRY, CDR2 SYGVKD. With 0 bases clipped from V and 0 bases from J, the junction kept 2 bases outside the gene matches. The CDR3 region is CAISESWGGSYEQYF. CDR3 coding DNA: TGTGCCATCAGTGAGTCGTGGGGGGGCTCCTACGAGCAGTACTTC.

This clone was recorded only once. The rearrangement links TRBV19 to TRBJ2-7; perhaps TRBD1 as D (6 bases). From germline, CDR1 is LNHDA and CDR2 SQIVND (reference sequence). The CDR3 is 14 amino acids. Trimming cost V 6 bases and J 1 base, with 13 bases left between them. CDR3 bases: TGTGCCAGTAGCCAGGACAGACTGTCCTACGAGCAGTACTTC. It encodes CASSQDRLSYEQYF.

This clone was observed a single time. The chain uses TRBV11-2 and TRBJ2-3; 8 nucleotides line up with TRBD1. CDR1 is SGHAT, CDR2 FQNNGV, per germline. Losses at the gene ends were 6 bases for V and 2 bases for J; bases not matched to a gene: 10. This CDR3 is 16 amino acids long. CDR3 loop: CASSSNRDRNTDTQYF. The CDR3 bases are TGTGCCAGCAGTTCGAACCGGGACAGGAACACAGATACGCAGTATTTT.

The gene calls are TRBV5-4 and TRBJ1-1, with D perhaps matching TRBD1 (6 bases). Trimming left V 3 bases short and J 1 base short, with 7 bases between. Germline V gene data show CDR1 as SGHNT and CDR2 as YYREEE (reference sequence). This CDR3 is built from 13 residues. The CDR3 protein is CASSSRGNTEAFF. The CDR3 DNA follows: TGTGCCAGCAGCTCCAGGGGGAACACTGAAGCTTTCTTT.

This rearrangement joins TRBV11-2 to TRBJ2-2; a weak D match, TRBD1 (6 bases). V lost 5 bases and J 4 bases, leaving 17 bases between the germline ends. CDR1 and CDR2 from the germline V gene are SGHAT and FQNNGV. The CDR3 covers 16 residues. CDR3 sequence (DNA): TGTGCCAGCAGCCAGAGATTACAGGGAAGCACCGGGGAGCTGTTTTTT. It encodes CASSQRLQGSTGELFF.

This chain links TRBV7-8 with TRBJ2-1, with TRBD2 matching 8 bases. Germline CDR1 is SGHVS and CDR2 is FQNEAQ. The CDR3 length is 16 residues. The J segment lost 3 bases and the V segment lost 5 bases, leaving 9 bases of the junction unmatched. The CDR3 loop is CASSHRQRGHYNEQFF. The CDR3, as DNA: TGTGCCAGCAGCCATAGGCAGCGGGGGCACTACAATGAGCAGTTCTTC.

About this clone itself: One end of the junction is discordant with germline, which a read error may explain. The rearrangement uses TRBV19 and TRBJ1-1; perhaps TRBD1 as D (6 bases). The CDR3 has 14 amino acids. Germline V gene data show CDR1 as LNHDA and CDR2 as SQIVND (reference sequence). CDR3 loop: CASRIGGGDTEAFF. The DNA for the CDR3 is TGTGCCAGTAGAATAGGGGGGGGTGACACTGAAGCTTTCTTT. The full variable domain, its missing parts supplied by reference TRBV19 and TRBJ1-1, is DGGITQSPKYLFRKEGQNVTLSCEQNLNHDAMYWYRQDPGQGLRLIYYSQIVNDFQKGDIAEGYSVSREKKESFPLTVTSAQKNPTAFYLCASRIGGGDTEAFFGQGTRLTVV.

The V call is TRBV11-3, the J call TRBJ2-1; D possibly corresponds to TRBD2 (5 bases). CDR1 and CDR2 (germline): SGHNT, YENEEA. CDR3 length: 14 residues. Trimming left V 0 bases short and J 9 bases short, with 12 bases between. CDR3 in DNA: TGTGCCAGCAGCTTAGACTGGAGGTCGGGTGAGCAGTTCTTC. Amino acid sequence: CASSLDWRSGEQFF.

This clone was recorded a few times. The same CDR3 arises from other DNA sequences in this sample as well. V gene TRBV6-5 combines with J gene TRBJ1-1; weak D call: TRBD1 (5 bases). Germline loops: CDR1 MNHEY, CDR2 SVGAGI. This CDR3 has 14 amino acids. The V end lost 2 bases, the J end lost 1 base, and 8 bases lay between the germline ends. CDR3 region: CASSYGQGNTEAFF. The CDR3 DNA follows: TGTGCCAGCAGTTACGGGCAGGGGAACACTGAAGCTTTCTTT.

The chain is built from TRBV12-5 and TRBJ1-3; D remains unclear. CDR1 and CDR2 from the germline V gene are LGHNT and FRNRAP. This CDR3 comprises 12 residues. The CDR3 region is CGSGYSGNTIYF. In DNA, the CDR3 is TGTGGTTCGGGATACTCTGGAAACACCATATATTTT.

The chain carries TRBV19 and TRBJ1-3, with 7 bases identical to TRBD1. CDR1 and CDR2 (germline): LNHDA, SQIVND (reference sequence). The CDR3 extends over 13 amino acids. J was trimmed by 7 bases and V by 6 bases; bases with no gene match: 6. The CDR3 is CASRKQGSNTIYF. For the CDR3, the DNA is TGTGCCAGTAGGAAACAGGGGAGCAACACCATATATTTT.

The chain recombines TRBV6-5 with TRBJ2-3, with 9 bases identical to TRBD1. This CDR3 is 15 amino acids long. CDR1 MNHEY and CDR2 SVGAGI come from the germline V gene. Losses at the gene ends were 2 bases for V and 3 bases for J; bases not matched to a gene: 3. CDR3 coding DNA: TGTGCCAGCAGTTACGGGACAGGGAAAACAGATACGCAGTATTTT. Amino acid sequence: CASSYGTGKTDTQYF.

The chain is built from TRBV28 and TRBJ1-5, with D perhaps matching TRBD1 (6 bases). V lost 6 bases and J 7 bases, leaving 16 bases between the germline ends. Germline V gene lookup returns CDR1 MDHEN and CDR2 SYDVKM. The CDR3 runs to 14 residues. The CDR3 DNA is TGTGCCAGCAGGTCCCTTACAGGGACGCAGCCCCAGCATTTT. Encoded protein: CASRSLTGTQPQHF.

The V gene is TRBV6-1, the J gene TRBJ2-7, with a possible D match to TRBD1 (6 bases). The CDR3 contains 15 residues. The V end lost 6 bases, the J end lost 3 bases, and 18 bases lay between the germline ends. Germline V gene sequence: CDR1 MNHNS, CDR2 SASEGT. The CDR3 DNA sequence: TGTGCCAGCAGCCAACAGGGCCGGCTAGGCTACGAGCAGTACTTC. Translation gives CASSQQGRLGYEQYF.

CDR3 nucleotides: TGTGCCAGCTCACCACCTTTACAGCCTTACGAGCAGTACTTC. It specifies CASSPPLQPYEQYF. This sequence joins TRBV18 and TRBJ2-7; D ambiguous. CDR3 length equals 14 residues. Germline-derived CDR1 and CDR2 are KGHSH and LQKENI. V lost 0 bases and J lost 4, with 10 bases in between. The full variable domain, completed using reference TRBV18 and TRBJ2-7, is NAGVMQNPRHLVRRRGQEARLRCSPMKGHSHVYWYRQLPEEGLKFMVYLQKENIIDESGMPKERFSAEFPKEGPSILRIQQVVRGDSAAYFCASSPPLQPYEQYFGPGTRLTVT.

This rearrangement joins TRBV18 to TRBJ1-5, with 8 bases matching TRBD1. Germline CDR1 KGHSH, CDR2 LQKENI. The CDR3 spans 14 residues. Trimming cost V 3 bases and J 9 bases; bases outside gene matches: 7. Here the CDR3 reads CASSPADRATPQHF. The CDR3, as DNA: TGTGCCAGCTCACCCGCGGACAGGGCGACGCCCCAGCATTTT.

V is TRBV19 and J is TRBJ2-2, with D maybe TRBD2 (5 bases). V was clipped by 7 bases and J by 5 bases, with 14 bases between them. Per the germline V gene, CDR1 is LNHDA and CDR2 is SQIVND (reference sequence). There are 14 residues in the CDR3. CDR3 in DNA: TGTGCCAGTAACCGGGGTTCCAATACCGGGGAGCTGTTTTTT. It translates to CASNRGSNTGELFF. Filled out from reference TRBV19 and TRBJ2-2, the complete variable domain reads DGGITQSPKYLFRKEGQNVTLSCEQNLNHDAMYWYRQDPGQGLRLIYYSQIVNDFQKGDIAEGYSVSREKKESFPLTVTSAQKNPTAFYLCASNRGSNTGELFFGEGSRLTVL.

There are a few counts of this clone. The rearrangement uses TRBV6-1 and TRBJ1-2, with D perhaps TRBD1 (6 bases). The CDR3 is 13 residues long. Germline-derived CDR1 and CDR2 are MNHNS and SASEGT. The V gene lost 7 bases and the J gene lost 4 bases, with 13 bases spanning the gap. The CDR3 here is CASTRGGGYGYTF. The CDR3 DNA is TGTGCCAGCACCAGAGGGGGGGGCTATGGCTACACCTTC.